This T cell receptor (beta chain) was recovered during a study of T cell responses to AZD1222 COVID-19 vaccine. Assay used: immunoSEQ multiplex PCR; TCRdb lists only in-frame clones, some missing. The table has 60,000 to 95,000 clones, around nine tenths seen once; the top ten hold 18%. This CDR3 is built from 10 residues. Germline V gene lookup returns CDR1 SNHLY and CDR2 FYNNEI. V lost 6 bases to trimming and J lost 9 bases, with 6 bases between them. Sequences were derived from peripheral blood, sampled 28 days after the second AZD1222 dose. The chain couples TRBV2 to TRBJ1-3, with D unclear. The receptor was derived from an adult who received the AZD1222 COVID-19 vaccine. This chain's CDR3 is CASRGFTIYF. The CDR3, as DNA: TGTGCCAGCAGGGGATTCACCATATATTTT.